What follows are 26 T cell receptor beta chains derived from one specimen sequenced in a study of blood T cell repertoires in COVID-19. The table came from immunoSEQ multiplex PCR; TCRdb's copy has only in-frame clones and leaves some out. The sample includes about 150,000 clones, under 85% of them seen just once. Material: peripheral blood. These receptors were obtained from an elderly man with COVID-19, enrolled during active disease.

V usage is TRBV3-1 (or the pseudogene TRBV3-2) and J usage is TRBJ1-6, with D unresolved. V shed 11 bases and J shed 7 bases, with 18 bases lying between them. CDR1 and CDR2 (germline): LGHDT, YNNKEL (reference sequence). The CDR3 is 14 residues long. CDR3 region: CAGINRRPNSPLHF. The DNA of the CDR3 is TGTGCCGGCATTAACAGACGACCAAATTCACCCCTCCACTTT.

This chain links TRBV5-1 with TRBJ2-5; perhaps TRBD2 as D (5 bases). The ends were cut back, 0 bases at V and 4 bases at J, with 7 bases in the middle. Germline V gene data show CDR1 as SGHRS and CDR2 as YFSETQ. The CDR3 loop spans 13 amino acids. CDR3 nucleotides: TGCGCCAGCAGCTTGGACGGAGGAGAGACCCAGTACTTC. It codes for CASSLDGGETQYF.

CDR3 amino acids: CASSLRQEGSVYEQYF. The CDR3 nucleotides read TGTGCCAGCAGTTTAAGGCAGGAAGGTTCCGTTTACGAGCAGTACTTC. The chain combines TRBV27 with TRBJ2-7; the D is unclear. Per the germline V gene, CDR1 is MNHEY and CDR2 is SMNVEV (reference sequence). V lost 2 bases and J 4 bases, leaving 18 bases between the germline ends. This CDR3 is built from 16 residues.

The chain uses TRBV25-1 and TRBJ1-1; TRBD1 agrees at 9 bases. Trimming took 4 bases from V and 1 from J; bases not matched to a gene: 7. This CDR3 is built from 16 residues. Looked up from germline, CDR1 is MGHDK and CDR2 is SYGVNS. This chain's CDR3 is CASSAKPGQGNTEAFF. The DNA of the CDR3 is TGTGCCAGCAGTGCCAAACCGGGACAGGGGAACACTGAAGCTTTCTTT.

This chain uses TRBV19 with TRBJ2-2; 7 nucleotides match TRBD1. Germline V lookup: CDR1 LNHDA, CDR2 SQIVND (reference sequence). Trimming at V came to 7 bases and at J to 0 bases, leaving 5 bases not matched to a gene. CDR3 length equals 15 residues. Here the CDR3 reads CASTEGTANTGELFF. In DNA form, the CDR3 reads TGTGCCAGTACCGAGGGGACAGCGAACACCGGGGAGCTGTTTTTT.

This rearrangement joins TRBV5-1 to TRBJ1-1; 11 positions match TRBD1. The J segment lost 4 bases and the V segment lost 4 bases, leaving 6 bases of the junction unmatched. Germline loops: CDR1 SGHRS, CDR2 YFSETQ. The CDR3 length is 15 residues. CDR3 DNA: TGCGCCAGCAGCCCAACCGGGACAGGGGGCACTGAAGCTTTCTTT. Protein sequence: CASSPTGTGGTEAFF. Looking up the rest from reference TRBV5-1 and TRBJ1-1 gives the full variable domain: KAGVTQTPRYLIKTRGQQVTLSCSPISGHRSVSWYQQTPGQGLQFLFEYFSETQRNKGNFPGRFSGRQFSNSRSEMNVSTLELGDSALYLCASSPTGTGGTEAFFGQGTRLTVV.

The gene calls are TRBV7-2 and TRBJ2-2; 10 nucleotides align to TRBD2. V gave up 6 bases and J gave up 0 bases; unmatched junction bases: 1. CDR1 is SGHTA, CDR2 FQGNSA, per germline. The CDR3 contains 15 residues. CDR3 sequence reads: CASRLAGANTGELFF. In nucleotides, the CDR3 is TGTGCCAGCAGGCTAGCGGGGGCGAACACCGGGGAGCTGTTTTTT.

This CDR3 reads CASSVNSQGNQPQHF. CDR3 nucleotides: TGTGCCAGCAGCGTTAACAGCCAGGGCAATCAGCCCCAGCATTTT. V gene TRBV9 combines with J gene TRBJ1-5; D gene unclear. The CDR3 totals 15 residues. Germline-derived CDR1 and CDR2 are SGDLS and YYNGEE. With 2 bases removed from V and 2 bases from J, the gap between germline ends came to 11 bases.

V is TRBV6-4 and J is TRBJ2-1; TRBD1 aligns across 9 bases. The CDR3 spans 15 residues. J was trimmed by 9 bases and V by 1 base; bases with no gene match: 7. Looked up from germline, CDR1 is MRHNA and CDR2 is SNTAGT. The CDR3, as DNA: TGTGCCAGCAGTGACTACAACAGGGGGCGCGGTGAGCAGTTCTTC. This translates into CASSDYNRGRGEQFF.

The chain has TRBV12-3 or TRBV12-4 and TRBJ2-7; D perhaps matches TRBD1 (6 bases). The CDR3 runs 13 residues. V was clipped by 5 bases and J by 5 bases, with 13 bases between them. The CDR3 DNA is TGTGCCAGCAGTATACAGGGAGAGGACGAGCAGTACTTC. Translating gives CASSIQGEDEQYF.

V is TRBV19 and J is TRBJ2-5; maybe TRBD1 (6 bases). This CDR3 is built from 13 residues. Germline lookup yields CDR1 LNHDA and CDR2 SQIVND (reference sequence). Trimming removed 2 bases at V and 4 bases at J, with 8 bases between. The CDR3 bases are TGTGCCAGTAGTATAACCAGGGGAGAGACCCAGTACTTC. Translating it yields CASSITRGETQYF. The entire variable domain, with the rest obtained from reference TRBV19 and TRBJ2-5, is as follows: DGGITQSPKYLFRKEGQNVTLSCEQNLNHDAMYWYRQDPGQGLRLIYYSQIVNDFQKGDIAEGYSVSREKKESFPLTVTSAQKNPTAFYLCASSITRGETQYFGPGTRLLVL.

Comments on this clone: One end of the junction fails to match germline, which may point to a read error. The rearrangement links TRBV6-5 to TRBJ1-1; TRBD1 matches 9 bases. The CDR3 consists of 11 residues. CDR1 MNHEY and CDR2 SVGAGI come from the germline V gene. For the CDR3, the DNA is TGTGCCAGCAGTCCGGGACAGGGCTTTTTGTTT. Amino acid sequence: CASSPGQGFLF.

The chain couples TRBV6-5 to TRBJ2-5, with 10 bases identical to TRBD1. After removal of 6 bases from V and 4 bases from J, the junction contained 8 bases not matched to a gene. Germline loops: CDR1 MNHEY, CDR2 SVGAGI. This CDR3 is 15 amino acids long. CDR3 bases: TGTGCCAGCAGCCCGAGACAGGGGGCGAGAGAGACCCAGTACTTC. Encoded protein: CASSPRQGARETQYF.

The V gene is TRBV29-1, the J gene TRBJ2-7; tentatively, D is TRBD2 (7 bases). The CDR3 loop spans 13 amino acids. Germline assignment: CDR1 SQVTM and CDR2 ANQGSEA. Trimming pared 7 bases from V and 0 bases from J, leaving 13 bases between. The CDR3 spells CSGQGGGSYEQYF. CDR3 bases: TGCAGCGGGCAGGGAGGGGGCTCCTACGAGCAGTACTTC.

The CDR3 coding sequence is TGTGCCATCACCATACAGGGGTCCCCGGGAGGCTACACCTTC. Protein product: CAITIQGSPGGYTF. The chain recombines TRBV10-3 with TRBJ1-2; 7 bases are shared with TRBD1. CDR3 length equals 14 residues. V shed 7 bases and J 8 bases; nucleotides not matched to a gene: 13. Germline CDR1 reads ENHRY; CDR2 reads SYGVKD.

J is TRBJ1-5 and V is TRBV18, with a possible D match to TRBD1 (6 bases). The CDR3 is 14 amino acids. V lost 6 bases, J lost 3 bases, and 12 bases lay in between. The germline V gene encodes CDR1 KGHSH and CDR2 LQKENI. Here the CDR3 DNA reads TGTGCCAGCTCGCGACGGACAGACAATCAGCCCCAGCATTTT. Protein product: CASSRRTDNQPQHF.

Here the CDR3 reads CASSELAGGGETQYF. The CDR3 DNA reads TGTGCCAGCAGTGAACTAGCGGGGGGTGGGGAGACCCAGTACTTC. The chain couples TRBV2 to TRBJ2-5, with 11 bases that match TRBD2. CDR1 and CDR2 from the germline V gene are SNHLY and FYNNEI. After removal of 2 bases from V and 5 bases from J, the junction contained 4 bases not matched to a gene. CDR3 length equals 15 residues.

This chain uses TRBV6-6 with TRBJ1-5, with D perhaps TRBD1 (5 bases). Germline V gives CDR1 MNHNY, CDR2 SVGAGI (reference sequence). The CDR3 runs 14 residues. Trimming took 5 bases from V and 7 from J, leaving 15 bases between them. CDR3 loop: CASSAQGRYQPQHF. In nucleotides, the CDR3 is TGTGCCAGCAGTGCTCAGGGTAGATACCAGCCCCAGCATTTT.

The chain carries TRBV7-2 and TRBJ1-2, with D maybe TRBD1 (5 bases). Per germline, CDR1 SGHTA and CDR2 FQGNSA. Trimming left V 5 bases short and J 5 bases short, with 9 bases between. The CDR3 sequence is 12 residues long. The CDR3 region has the DNA TGTGCCAGCAGCCGCAGGGATTATGGCTACACCTTC. Its translation: CASSRRDYGYTF.

The chain employs TRBV4-3 and TRBJ1-6; 7 bases line up with TRBD1. The trim removed 0 bases at V and 9 bases at J, leaving 2 bases unmatched. The CDR3 has 14 amino acids. Germline assignment: CDR1 LGHNA and CDR2 YSLEER. CDR3 sequence reads: CASSQDRGVSPLHF. CDR3 in DNA: TGCGCCAGCAGCCAAGACAGGGGGGTTTCACCCCTCCACTTT.

The J gene is TRBJ1-3, the V gene TRBV6-1, with TRBD1 matching over 7 bases. Per the germline V gene, CDR1 is MNHNS and CDR2 is SASEGT. This CDR3 contains 15 residues. V lost 3 bases, J lost 0 bases, and 2 bases stayed unmatched. The DNA for the CDR3 is TGTGCCAGCAGTGACGGGACAGCCTCTGGAAACACCATATATTTT. It encodes CASSDGTASGNTIYF.

This clone was picked up one time. The chain joins TRBV6-2 or TRBV6-3 to TRBJ1-5; 10 nucleotides align to TRBD1. The germline CDR1 and CDR2 sequences are MNHEY and SVGEGT. V dropped 5 bases and J dropped 5; count of bases not matched to a gene: 3. This CDR3 has 14 amino acids. CDR3 region: CASSGDRGHQPQHF. In nucleotides, the CDR3 is TGTGCCAGCAGTGGGGACAGGGGACATCAGCCCCAGCATTTT.

The chain carries TRBV3-1 (or the pseudogene TRBV3-2) and TRBJ1-2; maybe TRBD1 (5 bases). The germline gives CDR1 LGHDT, CDR2 YNNKEL (reference sequence). V shed 4 bases and J shed 4 bases, with 22 bases lying between them. The CDR3 runs 17 residues. CDR3 nucleotides: TGTGCCAGCAGCCCAAAGGACTCCGGGACTCTAGGCTATGGCTACACCTTC. Protein product: CASSPKDSGTLGYGYTF.

V gene TRBV6-5 combines with J gene TRBJ1-2; 9 bases match TRBD1. There are 14 residues in the CDR3. J was trimmed by 7 bases and V by 6 bases; bases with no gene match: 9. Germline lookup yields CDR1 MNHEY and CDR2 SVGAGI. CDR3 nucleotides: TGTGCCAGCAGCGCGGACAGGGGACCCCCTGGCTACACCTTC. Protein product: CASSADRGPPGYTF.

The chain links TRBV18 to TRBJ1-2, with TRBD1 as a possible D gene (6 bases). V lost 5 bases and J lost 7, with 20 bases in between. The germline V gene has CDR1 KGHSH and CDR2 LQKENI. This CDR3 has 15 residues. Here the CDR3 reads CASSTRDTYPRGYTF. DNA for the CDR3: TGTGCCAGCTCAACACGGGACACCTACCCCCGTGGCTACACCTTC.

The chain carries TRBV18 and TRBJ1-6; D unresolved. Germline V gene data show CDR1 as KGHSH and CDR2 as LQKENI. CDR3 length: 13 residues. Trimming cost V 4 bases and J 10 bases, with 11 bases left between them. The CDR3 is CASSRAGASPLHF. CDR3 bases: TGTGCCAGCTCACGGGCGGGCGCCTCACCCCTCCACTTT.